The next 14 T cell receptor beta chains were all read from a single sample in a study of spatial heterogeneity in lung cancer. MiXCR, run by TCRdb on the 5' RACE reads, gives a single entry per CDR3 protein. This repertoire shows 7,500 to 9,000 distinct CDR3 sequences, 9.7% found once; its top ten account for around 24%. The time point was: sample taken at primary tumor resection. The sequencing here drew on normal lung tissue next to the tumor, taken at surgery. These receptor sequences come from a male donor with early-stage non-small cell lung cancer.

The table lists this clonotype with many counts. V and J are TRBV6-5 and TRBJ2-7; 8 bases line up with TRBD2. Per the germline V gene, CDR1 is MNHEY and CDR2 is SVGAGI. The ends lost 6 bases at V and 5 bases at J; junction bases unmatched: 12. The CDR3 spans 15 residues. The CDR3 sequence: CASRPTGTRFHEQYF. CDR3 bases: TGTGCCAGCAGGCCCACCGGGACTAGATTCCACGAGCAGTACTTC.

This clonotype was seen at least ten times. The genes are TRBV6-4 and TRBJ1-6, with TRBD1 matching over 10 bases. J was trimmed by 7 bases and V by 0 bases; bases with no gene match: 0. The CDR3 sequence is 15 residues long. Germline V gene sequence: CDR1 MRHNA, CDR2 SNTAGT. The CDR3 reads CASSDSTGGNSPLHF. The CDR3 DNA is TGTGCCAGCAGTGACTCGACAGGGGGCAATTCACCCCTCCACTTT.

This chain links TRBV6-5 with TRBJ2-7; 7 bases agree with TRBD1. The CDR3 totals 12 residues. CDR1 and CDR2 (germline): MNHEY, SVGAGI. With V trimmed by 6 bases and J by 2 bases, 1 base remained unmatched. DNA for the CDR3: TGTGCCAGCAGGACAGGGCCCTACGAGCAGTACTTC. Translating it yields CASRTGPYEQYF.

Many counts were recorded for this clonotype. J is TRBJ2-7 and V is TRBV13; D may be TRBD1 (6 bases). CDR3 length equals 14 residues. The germline CDR1 and CDR2 sequences are PRHDT and FYEKMQ (reference sequence). V shed 8 bases and J shed 3 bases, with 17 bases lying between them. CDR3 bases: TGTGCCAGCGCTAGGGGGAAGCTTCTCTACGAGCAGTACTTC. This codes for CASARGKLLYEQYF.

The table lists this clonotype with many counts. The chain couples TRBV28 to TRBJ2-5; D may be TRBD2 (5 bases). The germline gives CDR1 MDHEN, CDR2 SYDVKM. CDR3 length: 14 amino acids. V was cut by 3 bases and J by 5 bases, with 13 bases left in between. The CDR3 DNA reads as TGTGCCAGCAGTTTGGGTTCGCGGGTGGAGACCCAGTACTTC. Amino acid sequence: CASSLGSRVETQYF.

This clonotype was detected a few times. The chain has TRBV24-1 and TRBJ2-1; 11 bases match TRBD1. The CDR3 runs to 16 residues. Germline CDR1 KGHDR, CDR2 SFDVKD. V trimming: 4 bases; J trimming: 5 bases; junction bases outside the gene matches: 6. CDR3 nucleotide sequence: TGTGCCACCAGTGACCCCGGGACAGGGGGACACAATGAGCAGTTCTTC. It yields the protein CATSDPGTGGHNEQFF.

This clonotype rates as medium-sized. This chain joins TRBV10-3 and TRBJ2-3, with a tentative D call TRBD2 (5 bases). Germline CDR1 reads ENHRY; CDR2 reads SYGVKD. This CDR3 has 15 residues. The V and J ends lost 0 bases and 3 bases respectively, with 10 bases between them. The CDR3 sequence is CAISESSWETDTQYF. The CDR3 DNA reads TGTGCCATCAGTGAGTCGAGTTGGGAGACAGATACGCAGTATTTT.

This clonotype was observed many times. CDR3: CASRPAGEETQYF. The CDR3, as DNA: TGTGCCAGCCGTCCCGCAGGGGAGGAGACCCAGTACTTC. The chain is built from TRBV2 and TRBJ2-5; TRBD1 might be the D (6 bases). Germline CDR1 reads SNHLY; CDR2 reads FYNNEI. This CDR3 contains 13 residues. With 8 bases removed from V and 5 bases from J, the gap between germline ends came to 15 bases. Using reference TRBV2 and TRBJ2-5 for the parts outside the CDR3, the full variable domain is EPEVTQTPSHQVTQMGQEVILRCVPISNHLYFYWYRQILGQKVEFLVSFYNNEISEKSEIFDDQFSVERPDGSNFTLKIRSTKLEDSAMYFCASRPAGEETQYFGPGTRLLVL.

V usage is TRBV7-9 and J usage is TRBJ2-5; 7 bases line up with TRBD1. The germline gives CDR1 SEHNR, CDR2 FQNEAQ (reference sequence). V shed 8 bases, J shed 5 bases, and the junction held 17 bases outside the gene matches. The CDR3 runs 16 residues. CDR3 sequence: CASRSSTGTVQETQYF. The CDR3 region has the DNA TGTGCCAGCCGGTCCTCGACCGGGACAGTTCAGGAGACCCAGTACTTC.

This clonotype was observed at least ten times. This sequence joins TRBV7-9 and TRBJ1-2, with 8 bases that match TRBD1. CDR1 and CDR2 from the germline V gene are SEHNR and FQNEAQ (reference sequence). The CDR3 totals 13 residues. V was clipped by 6 bases and J by 1 base; unmatched bases: 1. The CDR3 here is CASSGQGNYGYTF. Here the CDR3 DNA reads TGTGCCAGCAGTGGACAGGGTAACTATGGCTACACCTTC.

This clonotype is labeled medium-sized. The chain recombines TRBV27 with TRBJ2-3; D remains unclear. The CDR3 length is 15 residues. In germline, CDR1 is MNHEY, CDR2 SMNVEV (reference sequence). Trimming removed 1 base at V and 2 bases at J, with 10 bases between. The CDR3 DNA sequence: TGTGCCAGCAGTTTATACTACAGATCCACAGATACGCAGTATTTT. This encodes CASSLYYRSTDTQYF.

This clonotype counts as medium-sized. V usage is TRBV6-1 and J usage is TRBJ1-1, with D tentatively TRBD1 (6 bases). Germline V gene data show CDR1 as MNHNS and CDR2 as SASEGT. With 3 bases removed from V and 0 bases from J, the gap between germline ends came to 20 bases. This CDR3 contains 18 residues. The CDR3 here is CASSDRVARAGVNTEAFF. DNA for the CDR3: TGTGCCAGCAGTGATCGAGTCGCCCGTGCAGGGGTGAACACTGAAGCTTTCTTT.

This clonotype was counted at least ten times. The gene calls are TRBV19 and TRBJ2-1; TRBD2 matches 9 bases. Germline lookup yields CDR1 LNHDA and CDR2 SQIVND (reference sequence). The CDR3 sequence is 14 residues long. Trimming at V came to 7 bases and at J to 2 bases, leaving 3 bases not matched to a gene. This chain's CDR3 is CASTTSGAYNEQFF. The CDR3 DNA follows: TGTGCCAGTACGACTAGCGGCGCCTACAATGAGCAGTTCTTC. Full variable domain (rest looked up from reference TRBV19 and TRBJ2-1): DGGITQSPKYLFRKEGQNVTLSCEQNLNHDAMYWYRQDPGQGLRLIYYSQIVNDFQKGDIAEGYSVSREKKESFPLTVTSAQKNPTAFYLCASTTSGAYNEQFFGPGTRLTVL.

This clonotype is medium-sized within its sample. V is TRBV2 and J is TRBJ2-5, with 8 positions matching TRBD2. The CDR3 runs 13 residues. Germline CDR1 and CDR2: SNHLY and FYNNEI. J was trimmed by 4 bases and V by 7 bases; bases with no gene match: 5. The CDR3 region is CASTLGLAETQYF. CDR3 coding DNA: TGTGCCAGCACCCTTGGACTAGCAGAGACCCAGTACTTC.